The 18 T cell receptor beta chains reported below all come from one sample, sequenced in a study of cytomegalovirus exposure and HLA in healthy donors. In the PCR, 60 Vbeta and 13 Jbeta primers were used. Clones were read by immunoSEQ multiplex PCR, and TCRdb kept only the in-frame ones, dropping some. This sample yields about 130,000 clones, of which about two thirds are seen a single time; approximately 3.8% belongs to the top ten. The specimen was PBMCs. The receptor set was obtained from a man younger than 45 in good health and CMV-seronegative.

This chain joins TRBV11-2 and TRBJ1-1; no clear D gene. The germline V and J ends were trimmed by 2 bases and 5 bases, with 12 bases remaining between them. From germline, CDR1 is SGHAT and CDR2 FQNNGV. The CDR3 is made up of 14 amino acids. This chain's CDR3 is CASSLTGIRTEAFF. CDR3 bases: TGTGCCAGCAGCTTAACGGGAATCCGGACTGAAGCTTTCTTT. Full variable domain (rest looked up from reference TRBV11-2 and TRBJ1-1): EAGVAQSPRYKIIEKRQSVAFWCNPISGHATLYWYQQILGQGPKLLIQFQNNGVVDDSQLPKDRFSAERLKGVDSTLKIQPAKLEDSAVYLCASSLTGIRTEAFFGQGTRLTVV.

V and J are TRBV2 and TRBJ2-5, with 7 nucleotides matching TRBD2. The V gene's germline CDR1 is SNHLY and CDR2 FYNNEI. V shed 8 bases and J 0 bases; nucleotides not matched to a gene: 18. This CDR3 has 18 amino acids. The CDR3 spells CASPIPGLKLKYQETQYF. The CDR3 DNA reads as TGTGCCAGCCCGATCCCGGGACTAAAACTTAAGTACCAAGAGACCCAGTACTTC.

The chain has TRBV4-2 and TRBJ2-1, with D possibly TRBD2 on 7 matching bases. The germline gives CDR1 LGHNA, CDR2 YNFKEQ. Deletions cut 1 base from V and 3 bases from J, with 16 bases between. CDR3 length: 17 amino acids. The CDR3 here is CASSQGVGGANYNEQFF. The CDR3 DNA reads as TGTGCCAGCAGCCAAGGGGTAGGGGGGGCCAACTACAATGAGCAGTTCTTC.

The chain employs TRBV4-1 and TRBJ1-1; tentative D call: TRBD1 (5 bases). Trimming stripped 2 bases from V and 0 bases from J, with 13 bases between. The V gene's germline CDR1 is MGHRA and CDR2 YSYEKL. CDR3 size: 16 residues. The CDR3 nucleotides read TGCGCCAGCAGCCAAAACTGGGGCGGGATGAACACTGAAGCTTTCTTT. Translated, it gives CASSQNWGGMNTEAFF.

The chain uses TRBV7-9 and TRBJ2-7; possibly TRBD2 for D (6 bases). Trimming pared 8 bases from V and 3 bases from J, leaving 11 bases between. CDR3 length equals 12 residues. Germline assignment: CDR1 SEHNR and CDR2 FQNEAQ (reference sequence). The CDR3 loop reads CASSRDFYEQYF. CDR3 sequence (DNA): TGTGCCAGCTCCCGGGACTTCTACGAGCAGTACTTC.

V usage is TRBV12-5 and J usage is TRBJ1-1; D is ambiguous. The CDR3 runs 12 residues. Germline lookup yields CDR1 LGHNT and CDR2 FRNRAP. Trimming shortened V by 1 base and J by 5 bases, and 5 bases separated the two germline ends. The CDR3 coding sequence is TGTGCTAGTGGTTTGGACAGTACTGAAGCTTTCTTT. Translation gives CASGLDSTEAFF.

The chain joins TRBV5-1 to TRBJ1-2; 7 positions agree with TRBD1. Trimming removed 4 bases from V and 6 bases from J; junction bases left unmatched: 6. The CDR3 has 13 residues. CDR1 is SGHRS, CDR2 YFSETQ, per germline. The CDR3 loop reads CASSPIQGDGYTF. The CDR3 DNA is TGCGCCAGCAGCCCTATCCAGGGGGATGGCTACACCTTC.

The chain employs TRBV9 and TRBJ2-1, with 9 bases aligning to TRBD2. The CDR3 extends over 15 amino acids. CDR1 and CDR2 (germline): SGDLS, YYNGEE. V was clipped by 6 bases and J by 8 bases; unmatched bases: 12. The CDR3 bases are TGTGCCAGCACCCCTCGCGGGGGGGCCACGTATGAGCAGTTCTTC. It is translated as CASTPRGGATYEQFF.

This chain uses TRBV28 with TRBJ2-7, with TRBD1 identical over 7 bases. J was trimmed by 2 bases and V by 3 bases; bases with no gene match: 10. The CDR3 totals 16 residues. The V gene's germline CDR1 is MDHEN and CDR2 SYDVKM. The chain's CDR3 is CASSFLGTEGTYEQYF. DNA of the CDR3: TGTGCCAGCAGTTTTCTTGGGACAGAGGGAACCTACGAGCAGTACTTC.

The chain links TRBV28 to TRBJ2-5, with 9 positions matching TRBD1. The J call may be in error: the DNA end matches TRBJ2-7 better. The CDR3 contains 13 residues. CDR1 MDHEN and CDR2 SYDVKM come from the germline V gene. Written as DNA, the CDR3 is TGTGCCAGCAGCCTGACAGGGGGCTACGAGCAGTACTTC. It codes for CASSLTGGYEQYF.

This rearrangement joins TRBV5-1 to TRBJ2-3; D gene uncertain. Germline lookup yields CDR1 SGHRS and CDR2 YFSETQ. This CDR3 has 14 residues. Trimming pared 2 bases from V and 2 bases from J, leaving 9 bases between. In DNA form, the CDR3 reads TGCGCCAGCAGCTTTACAGACCTCACAGATACGCAGTATTTT. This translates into CASSFTDLTDTQYF.

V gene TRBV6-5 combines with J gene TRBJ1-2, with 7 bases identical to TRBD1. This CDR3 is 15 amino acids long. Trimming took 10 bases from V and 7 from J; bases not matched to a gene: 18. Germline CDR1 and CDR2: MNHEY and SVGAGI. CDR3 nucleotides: TGTGCCACCCAGACGCGGACAGGAGGTTTCGGTGGCTACACCTTC. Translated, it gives CATQTRTGGFGGYTF.

The CDR3 bases are TGTGCCAGCAGTTTCCGGGACAGGGTCTCCTACGAGCAGTACTTC. It encodes CASSFRDRVSYEQYF. The rearrangement uses TRBV6-5 and TRBJ2-7; 9 bases line up with TRBD1. Germline-derived CDR1 and CDR2 are MNHEY and SVGAGI. There are 15 residues in the CDR3. V was clipped by 4 bases and J by 0 bases; unmatched bases: 4.

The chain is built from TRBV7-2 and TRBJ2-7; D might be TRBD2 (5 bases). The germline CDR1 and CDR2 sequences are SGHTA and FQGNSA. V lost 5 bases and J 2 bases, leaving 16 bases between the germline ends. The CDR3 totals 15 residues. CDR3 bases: TGTGCCAGCAGCCAGGAGGACCTATATACCTACGAGCAGTACTTC. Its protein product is CASSQEDLYTYEQYF.

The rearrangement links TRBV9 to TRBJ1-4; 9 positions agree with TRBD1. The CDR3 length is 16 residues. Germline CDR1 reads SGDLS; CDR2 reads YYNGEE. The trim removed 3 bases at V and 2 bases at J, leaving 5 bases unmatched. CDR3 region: CASSGPDRGTNEKLFF. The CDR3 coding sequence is TGTGCCAGCAGCGGCCCCGACAGGGGGACTAATGAAAAACTGTTTTTT.

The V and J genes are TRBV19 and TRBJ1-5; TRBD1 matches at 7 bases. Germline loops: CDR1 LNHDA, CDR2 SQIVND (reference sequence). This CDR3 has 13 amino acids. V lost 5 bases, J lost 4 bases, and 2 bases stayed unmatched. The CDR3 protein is CASSLDRNQPQHF. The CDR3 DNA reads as TGTGCCAGTAGTTTGGACAGGAATCAGCCCCAGCATTTT.

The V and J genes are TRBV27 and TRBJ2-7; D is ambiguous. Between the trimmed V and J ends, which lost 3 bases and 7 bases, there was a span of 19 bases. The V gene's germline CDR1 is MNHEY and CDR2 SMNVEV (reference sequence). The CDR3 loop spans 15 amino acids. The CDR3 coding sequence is TGTGCCAGCAGTTTTGGAGATACCCCTCTAAGGGAGCAGTACTTC. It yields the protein CASSFGDTPLREQYF.

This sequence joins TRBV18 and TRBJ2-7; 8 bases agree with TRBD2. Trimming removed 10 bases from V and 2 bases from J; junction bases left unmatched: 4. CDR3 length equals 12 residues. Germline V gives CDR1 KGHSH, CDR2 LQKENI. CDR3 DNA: TGTGCCACCGGGGGGGACCCCTACGAGCAGTACTTC. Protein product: CATGGDPYEQYF.